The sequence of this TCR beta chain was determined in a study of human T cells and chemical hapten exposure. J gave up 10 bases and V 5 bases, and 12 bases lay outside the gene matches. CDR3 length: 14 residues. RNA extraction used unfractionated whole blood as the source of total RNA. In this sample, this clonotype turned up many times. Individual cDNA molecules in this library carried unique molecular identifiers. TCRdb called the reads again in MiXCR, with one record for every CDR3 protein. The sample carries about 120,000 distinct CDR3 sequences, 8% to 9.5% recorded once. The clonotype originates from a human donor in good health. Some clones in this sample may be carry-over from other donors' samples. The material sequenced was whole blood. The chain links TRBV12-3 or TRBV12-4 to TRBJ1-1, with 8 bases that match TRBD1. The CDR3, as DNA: TGTGCCAGCAGTCCGATCTCTCCCGACAGGGGAGCTTTCTTT. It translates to CASSPISPDRGAFF.